This T cell receptor beta chain was recovered during a study of T cells in Graves' hyperthyroidism and ophthalmopathy. Overall study context: Before any treatment, at initial diagnosis, peripheral blood was collected. General study points: Ophthalmopathy was told apart from stable hyperthyroidism by a 13 V-J model.

The CDR3 sequence is 11 residues long. V lost 2 bases and J 4 bases, leaving 6 bases between the germline ends. In germline, CDR1 is SQVTM, CDR2 ANQGSEA. It was RNA transcripts that yielded the amplified TCR beta CDR3 regions. First-round RT-PCR targeting the TCR CDR3 was performed with the HTBI primer set. In TCRdb, the multiplex PCR reads were re-called with MiXCR into one record per CDR3 protein. The sample lists 450,000 to 500,000 distinct CDR3 sequences, around a fifth occurring once. The cohort's ophthalmopathy patients, a group with duration under 3 months, had a Clinical Activity Score of at least 3 and a NOSPECS grade of at least 4. Comments on this clonotype: The antigen is not known.

The sequenced material came from blood. This chain links TRBV29-1 with TRBJ2-7; D gene ambiguous. The sequence was obtained from a woman between 70 and 85 years old with Graves' ophthalmopathy. CDR3 in amino acids: CSVETPYEQYF. The CDR3 nucleotides are TGCAGCGTTGAAACCCCTTACGAGCAGTACTTC.